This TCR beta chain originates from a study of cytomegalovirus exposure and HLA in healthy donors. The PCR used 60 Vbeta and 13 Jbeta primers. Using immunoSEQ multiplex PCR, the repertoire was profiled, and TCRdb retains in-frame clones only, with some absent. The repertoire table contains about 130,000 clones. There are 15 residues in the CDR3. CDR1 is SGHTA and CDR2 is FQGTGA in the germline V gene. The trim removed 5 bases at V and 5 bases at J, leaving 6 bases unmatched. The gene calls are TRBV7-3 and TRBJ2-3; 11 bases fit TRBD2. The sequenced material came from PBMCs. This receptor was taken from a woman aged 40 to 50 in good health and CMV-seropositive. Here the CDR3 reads CASSALAGGIDTQYF. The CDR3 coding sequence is TGTGCCAGCAGCGCGCTAGCGGGAGGAATAGATACGCAGTATTTT.